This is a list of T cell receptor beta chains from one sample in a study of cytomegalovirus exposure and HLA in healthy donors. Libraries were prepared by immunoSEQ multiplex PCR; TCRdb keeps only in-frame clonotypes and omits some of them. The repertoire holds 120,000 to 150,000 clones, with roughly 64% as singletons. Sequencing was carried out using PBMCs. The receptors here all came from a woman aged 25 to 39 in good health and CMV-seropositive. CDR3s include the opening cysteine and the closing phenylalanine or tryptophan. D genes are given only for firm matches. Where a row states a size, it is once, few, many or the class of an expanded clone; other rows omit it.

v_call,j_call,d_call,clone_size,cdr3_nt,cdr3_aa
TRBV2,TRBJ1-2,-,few,TGTGCCTGCCACGGGCGGGGACTGGGGGGGTCTGGCTACACCTTC,CACHGRGLGGSGYTF
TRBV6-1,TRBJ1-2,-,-,TGTGCCAGCAGTGACAGGGGTTATGGCTACACCTTC,CASSDRGYGYTF
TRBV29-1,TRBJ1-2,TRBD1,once,TGCAGCGTGGGGGACAGGTTCTATGGCTACACCTTC,CSVGDRFYGYTF
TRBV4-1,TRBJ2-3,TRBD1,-,TGCGCCAGCAGCCATGGACAGGGGAAGGGCTCCGATACGCAGTATTTT,CASSHGQGKGSDTQYF
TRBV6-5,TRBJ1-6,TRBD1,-,TGTGCCAGCAGTCCCGGACAGGGGAATTCACCCCTCCACTTT,CASSPGQGNSPLHF
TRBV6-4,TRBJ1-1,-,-,TGTGCCAGCAGTGCGCAGGGCTATAACACTGAAGCTTTCTTT,CASSAQGYNTEAFF
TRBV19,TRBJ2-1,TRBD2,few,TGTGCCAGTAGTATTGGAGCGGGAGGGCCGAGCAATGAGCAGTTCTTC,CASSIGAGGPSNEQFF
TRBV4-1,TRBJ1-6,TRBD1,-,TGCGCCAGCAGCCGAGGTATTGCCAGGGGGTTCAATTCACCCCTCCACTTT,CASSRGIARGFNSPLHF
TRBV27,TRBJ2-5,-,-,TGTGCCAGCAGTTTATCCGGAGGGGGCTGGGAGACCCAGTACTTC,CASSLSGGGWETQYF
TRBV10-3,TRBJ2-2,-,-,TGTGCCATCAATAAAGGTACAGCGAAGGGGACCGGGGAGCTGTTTTTT,CAINKGTAKGTGELFF
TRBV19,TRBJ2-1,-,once,TGTGCCAGTAGTATAGGCGGGGAGCAGTTCTTC,CASSIGGEQFF
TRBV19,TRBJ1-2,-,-,TGTGCCAGTAGTCCCACTGCGTATGGCTACACCTTC,CASSPTAYGYTF
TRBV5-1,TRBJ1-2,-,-,TGCGCCAGCAGCTCAGACAGTACCTCAGGAGGCTACACCTTC,CASSSDSTSGGYTF
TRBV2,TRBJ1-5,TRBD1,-,TGTGCCAGCAGCCCCAGGACAGGGGCTGGGAATCAGCCCCAGCATTTT,CASSPRTGAGNQPQHF
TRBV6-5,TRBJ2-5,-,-,TGTGCCAGCAGTTACCAGGGTAACGGAGCCCTCCACCAGTACTTC,CASSYQGNGALHQYF
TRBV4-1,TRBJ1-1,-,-,TGCGCCAGCAGCCATCGTCAGGGAAACACTGAAGCTTTCTTT,CASSHRQGNTEAFF
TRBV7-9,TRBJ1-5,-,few,TGTGCCAGCAGCTTAGCGCTGGGCAGGGGCGATCAGCCCCAGCATTTT,CASSLALGRGDQPQHF
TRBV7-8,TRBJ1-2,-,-,TGTGCCAGCAGCGTCGGGACAAGAGTTGGCTACACCTTC,CASSVGTRVGYTF
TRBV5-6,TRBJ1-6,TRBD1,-,TGTGCCAGCAGCTCGGTACCCCACAGACAGGGGTGGAAGTCACCCCTCCACTTT,CASSSVPHRQGWKSPLHF
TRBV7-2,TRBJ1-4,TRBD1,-,TGTGCCAGCAGCTCCACAGGGGGATACGAGGAAAAACTGTTTTTT,CASSSTGGYEEKLFF
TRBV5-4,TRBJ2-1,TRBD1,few,TGTGCCAGCAGCCTACCCGGGACAGGGAGCCACAATGAGCAGTTCTTC,CASSLPGTGSHNEQFF
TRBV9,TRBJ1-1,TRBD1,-,TGTGCCAGCAGCGCGGGAAGGGACAGGGGGGCGGGCAAGGAAGCTTTCTTT,CASSAGRDRGAGKEAFF
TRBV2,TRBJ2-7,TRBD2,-,TGTGCCACCACGGGGAGCGGGAACGAGCAGTACTTC,CATTGSGNEQYF
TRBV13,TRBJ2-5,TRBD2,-,TGTGCCAGCAGCCTGGGACCGGGGGGGACCCAGTACTTC,CASSLGPGGTQYF
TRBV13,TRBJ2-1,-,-,TGTGCCAGCAGCTTAGATCCCGGGGGTGGAAATGAGCAGTTCTTC,CASSLDPGGGNEQFF
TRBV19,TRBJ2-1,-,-,TGTGCCAGTAGTATCTTCCGGGGAGCCAACTACAATGAGCAGTTCTTC,CASSIFRGANYNEQFF
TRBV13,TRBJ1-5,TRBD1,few,TGTGCCAGCAGCGTAGGACAGGGATTACAGCCCCAGCATTTT,CASSVGQGLQPQHF
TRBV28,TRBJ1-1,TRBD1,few,TGTGCCAGCAGACTTGGGGGGACAGGGAACACTGAAGCTTTCTTT,CASRLGGTGNTEAFF
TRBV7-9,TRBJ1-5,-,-,TGTTCCAGCAGCACCGACACGTATCAGCCCCAGCATTTT,CSSSTDTYQPQHF
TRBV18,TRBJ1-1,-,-,TGTGCCAGCTCACCAATGGGACAACCTGAAGCTTTCTTT,CASSPMGQPEAFF
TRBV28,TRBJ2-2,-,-,TGTGCCAGCAGTCAGCAGGGGCCGCACACCGGGGAGCTGTTTTTT,CASSQQGPHTGELFF
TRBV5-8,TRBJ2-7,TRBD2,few,TGTGCCAGCAGGAAGACTAGCGGGAGTCCCTACGAGCAGTACTTC,CASRKTSGSPYEQYF
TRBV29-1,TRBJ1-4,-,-,TGCAGCGTTCCCGGTGCAACTAATGAAAAACTGTTTTTT,CSVPGATNEKLFF
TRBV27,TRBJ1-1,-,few,TGTGCCAGCACCCTCTTTAAGGGAGACACTGAAGCTTTCTTT,CASTLFKGDTEAFF
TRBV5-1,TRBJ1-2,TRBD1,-,TGCGCCAGCAGCTTGGGGGGACAGGCATTTTCCCATGGCTACACCTTC,CASSLGGQAFSHGYTF
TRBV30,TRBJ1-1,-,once,TGTGCCTGCCAAAAAATGGGGGGAATGAACACTGAAGCTTTCTTT,CACQKMGGMNTEAFF
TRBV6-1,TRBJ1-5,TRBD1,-,TGTGCCAGCAGGCAGACAGGGGCAAATCAGCCCCAGCATTTT,CASRQTGANQPQHF
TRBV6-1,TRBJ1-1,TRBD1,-,TGTGCCAGCAGTGAATCCCAGACAGGGTGGGCTTTCTTT,CASSESQTGWAFF
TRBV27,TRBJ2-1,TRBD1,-,TGTGCCAGCAGTCCAGCCGGGACAGATTACAATGAGCAGTTCTTC,CASSPAGTDYNEQFF
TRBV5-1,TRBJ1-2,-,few,TGCGCCAGCAGCTCCCGGGGGAGGACGTTTGGCTACACCTTC,CASSSRGRTFGYTF
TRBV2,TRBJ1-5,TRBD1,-,TGTGCCAGCGGTGGACAGGGCGGTTATCAGCCCCAGCATTTT,CASGGQGGYQPQHF
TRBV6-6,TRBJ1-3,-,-,TGTGCCAGTAATCGCGGGGAACTATCTGGAAACACCATATATTTT,CASNRGELSGNTIYF
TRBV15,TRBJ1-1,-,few,TGTGCCACCAGCACAAACAGACAACCGGGAACTGAAGCTTTCTTT,CATSTNRQPGTEAFF
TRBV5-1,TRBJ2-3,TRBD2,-,TGCGCCAGCAGCTCGGGGGGGCCCTACACAGATACGCAGTATTTT,CASSSGGPYTDTQYF
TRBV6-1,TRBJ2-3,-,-,TGTGCCAGCAGTGCTGGGAGAAACACAGATACGCAGTATTTT,CASSAGRNTDTQYF
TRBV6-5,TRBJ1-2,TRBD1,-,TGTGCCAGCAGTTACCTCGGACAGGGGTATAGTGGCTACACCTTC,CASSYLGQGYSGYTF
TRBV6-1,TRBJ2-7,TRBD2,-,TGTGCCAGCAGCGTAGCGGGGCCCTCCTACGAGCAGTACTTC,CASSVAGPSYEQYF
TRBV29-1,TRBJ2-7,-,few,TGCAGCGTTGAAGATCGGGAGAGCTACGAGCAGTACTTC,CSVEDRESYEQYF
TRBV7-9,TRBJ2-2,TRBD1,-,TGTGCCAGCATTGACAGGGCCAATGGGAACACCGGGGAGCTGTTTTTT,CASIDRANGNTGELFF